A selection of T cell receptor beta chains follows, all from one sample in a study of read filtering for tumor transcriptome and immune sequencing. One entry per CDR3 protein, called by TCRdb with MiXCR from the reads. Of roughly 82,000 distinct CDR3 sequences detected, approximately 13% appear once; the ten largest clones hold 15%. Sequencing input: a population of CD138-negative cells sorted from bone marrow. The receptors were gathered from a donor aged 40 or over with multiple myeloma. Both conserved end residues are part of each CDR3.

j_gene | v_gene | CDR3aa
TRBJ2-5 | TRBV4-1 | CASSLDVAEKGETQYF
TRBJ2-7 | TRBV20-1 | CSAAPLYEQYF
TRBJ1-1 | TRBV5-1 | CASSLIGGGQNTEAFF
TRBJ2-1 | TRBV12-3/TRBV12-4 | CASLRRQGANEQFF
TRBJ2-7 | TRBV10-3 | CAISESGGEQYF
TRBJ1-4 | TRBV2 | CASRYGTGVEKLFF
TRBJ1-3 | TRBV5-1 | CASSFGNTIYF
TRBJ2-7 | TRBV29-1 | CSVGGDRGMYEQYF
TRBJ2-1 | TRBV12-3/TRBV12-4 | CASSLSSYNEQFF
TRBJ2-3 | TRBV11-2 | CASSPGTPRVDTQYF
TRBJ2-3 | TRBV5-1 | CASRTGTGGGDTQYF
TRBJ2-2 | TRBV29-1 | CSVGKVGTGVSGELFF
TRBJ2-2 | TRBV5-1 | CASSLQPDTGELFF
TRBJ1-3 | TRBV12-3/TRBV12-4 | CASSRNGQGNTIYF
TRBJ1-5 | TRBV4-1 | CASSDYLQGLNQPQHF
TRBJ2-2 | TRBV28 | CASSPTHPQGTNTGELFF
TRBJ2-5 | TRBV5-1 | CASSAGLAGVETQYF
TRBJ2-4 | TRBV7-8 | CASSLAGAVTKNIQYF
TRBJ2-5 | TRBV7-6 | CASSARPGGAVVQYF
TRBJ2-1 | TRBV20-1 | CSAWDSGPNEQIF
TRBJ2-5 | TRBV20-1 | CSASFWGLAGVTQYF
TRBJ2-7 | TRBV28 | CASRRQGASYEQYF
TRBJ2-5 | TRBV29-1 | CSAQGPGVETQYF
TRBJ2-1 | TRBV10-3 | CAIGSRGTYNEQFF
TRBJ2-3 | TRBV2 | CASSVLGRSTDTQYF
TRBJ1-3 | TRBV6-2/TRBV6-3 | CASSYSSGRTGKNTIYF
TRBJ2-1 | TRBV7-9 | CASSSGVLGEQFF
TRBJ2-5 | TRBV5-1 | CASRDRGLQETQYF
TRBJ2-7 | TRBV30 | CAWNRQGYEQYF
TRBJ2-7 | TRBV28 | CASSSTRSSFSYEQYF
TRBJ2-5 | TRBV5-6 | CASSFLGETQYF
TRBJ1-5 | TRBV30 | CAWSAYVGANQPQHF
TRBJ2-3 | TRBV28 | CASSLGGRSTDTQYF
TRBJ1-2 | TRBV28 | CASSISGEYGYTF
TRBJ2-1 | TRBV29-1 | CSVGPGQFSYTEQSF
TRBJ2-7 | TRBV5-8 | CASRSDVYKQYF
TRBJ2-5 | TRBV29-1 | CSVEDPGLAEETQYF
TRBJ1-2 | TRBV5-1 | CASSSRVPANYGYTF
TRBJ1-1 | TRBV28 | CASSLRHRGTEAFF
TRBJ1-2 | TRBV20-1 | CSARDAQAYGYTF
TRBJ1-6 | TRBV11-2 | CASSLGSSYNSPLHF
TRBJ1-2 | TRBV30 | CAWSAVYGYTF
TRBJ2-5 | TRBV20-1 | CSASQGPQETQYF
TRBJ2-7 | TRBV7-2 | CASSLGTSGIYEQYF
TRBJ2-3 | TRBV20-1 | CSARVPTDTQYF
TRBJ2-6 | TRBV11-3 | CASSGARGANVLTF